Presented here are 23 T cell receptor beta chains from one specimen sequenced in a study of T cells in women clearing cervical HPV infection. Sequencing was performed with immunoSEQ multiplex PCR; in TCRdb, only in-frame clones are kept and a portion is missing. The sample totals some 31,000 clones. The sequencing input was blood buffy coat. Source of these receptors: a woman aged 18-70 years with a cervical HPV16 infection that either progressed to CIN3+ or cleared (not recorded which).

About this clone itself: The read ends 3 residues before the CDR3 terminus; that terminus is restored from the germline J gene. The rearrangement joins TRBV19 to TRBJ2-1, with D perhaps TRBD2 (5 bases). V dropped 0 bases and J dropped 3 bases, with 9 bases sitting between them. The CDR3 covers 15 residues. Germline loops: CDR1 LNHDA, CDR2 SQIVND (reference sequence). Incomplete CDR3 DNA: TGTGCCAGTAGTATAGAACCGGGGAACTACAATGAG. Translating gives CASSIEPGNYNE. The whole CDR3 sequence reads CASSIEPGNYNEQFF. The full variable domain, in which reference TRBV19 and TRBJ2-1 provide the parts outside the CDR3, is DGGITQSPKYLFRKEGQNVTLSCEQNLNHDAMYWYRQDPGQGLRLIYYSQIVNDFQKGDIAEGYSVSREKKESFPLTVTSAQKNPTAFYLCASSIEPGNYNEQFFGPGTRLTVL.

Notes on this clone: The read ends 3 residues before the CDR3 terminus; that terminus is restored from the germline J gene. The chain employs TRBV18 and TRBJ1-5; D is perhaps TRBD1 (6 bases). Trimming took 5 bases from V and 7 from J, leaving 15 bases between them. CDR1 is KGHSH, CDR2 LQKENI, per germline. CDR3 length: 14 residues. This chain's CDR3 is CASSSQGGRQPQHF. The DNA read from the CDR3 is TGTGCCAGCTCATCACAGGGTGGTAGGCAGCCC.

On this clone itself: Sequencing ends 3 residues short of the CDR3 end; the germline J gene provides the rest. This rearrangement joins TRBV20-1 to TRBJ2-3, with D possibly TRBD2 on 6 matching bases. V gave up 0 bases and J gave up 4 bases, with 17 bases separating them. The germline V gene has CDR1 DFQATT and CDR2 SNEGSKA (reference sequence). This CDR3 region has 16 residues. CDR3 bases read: TGCAGTGCTAGAGATACGGGGGAGAGATTTCCAGATACG. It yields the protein CSARDTGERFPDT. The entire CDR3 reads CSARDTGERFPDTQYF.

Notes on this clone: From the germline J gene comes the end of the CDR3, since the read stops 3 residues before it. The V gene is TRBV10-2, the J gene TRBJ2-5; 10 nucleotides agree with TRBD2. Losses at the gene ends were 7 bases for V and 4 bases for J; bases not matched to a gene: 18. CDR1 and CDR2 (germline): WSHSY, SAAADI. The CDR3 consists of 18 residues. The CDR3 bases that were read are TGCGCCAGCACCCAAATGAAAAGCGGGGGGGCTTCAAGAGAGACC. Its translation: CASTQMKSGGASRET. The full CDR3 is CASTQMKSGGASRETQYF.

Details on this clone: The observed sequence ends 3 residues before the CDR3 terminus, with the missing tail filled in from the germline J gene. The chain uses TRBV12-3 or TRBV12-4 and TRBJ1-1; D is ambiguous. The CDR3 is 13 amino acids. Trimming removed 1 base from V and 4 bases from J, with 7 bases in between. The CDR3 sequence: CASSLGFGTEAFF. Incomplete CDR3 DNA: TGTGCCAGCAGTTTAGGGTTCGGCACTGAA.

CDR3 bases read: TGTGCCTGGCGTTCAGGGGCTGGAAACACC. Translated: CAWRSGAGNT. The full-length CDR3 reads as CAWRSGAGNTIYF. The chain recombines TRBV30 with TRBJ1-3; TRBD1 might be the D (6 bases). The read finishes 3 residues shy of the CDR3 end, and the germline J gene is used to complete it. The CDR3 is made up of 13 amino acids. The V gene lost 5 bases and the J gene lost 2 bases, with 10 bases spanning the gap. Germline-derived CDR1 and CDR2 are GTSNPN and SVGIG (reference sequence). Full variable domain (rest looked up from reference TRBV30 and TRBJ1-3): SQTIHQWPATLVQPVGSPLSLECTVEGTSNPNLYWYRQAAGRGLQLLFYSVGIGQISSEVPQNLSASRPQDRQFILSSKKLLLSDSGFYLCAWRSGAGNTIYFGEGSWLTVV.

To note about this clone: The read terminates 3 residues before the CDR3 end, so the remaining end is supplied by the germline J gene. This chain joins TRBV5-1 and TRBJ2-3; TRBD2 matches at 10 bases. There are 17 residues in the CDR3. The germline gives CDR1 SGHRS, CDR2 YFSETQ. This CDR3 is CASSPHFKREGRETQYF. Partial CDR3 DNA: TGCGCCAGCAGCCCACACTTCAAGCGGGAGGGCCGAGAGACG.

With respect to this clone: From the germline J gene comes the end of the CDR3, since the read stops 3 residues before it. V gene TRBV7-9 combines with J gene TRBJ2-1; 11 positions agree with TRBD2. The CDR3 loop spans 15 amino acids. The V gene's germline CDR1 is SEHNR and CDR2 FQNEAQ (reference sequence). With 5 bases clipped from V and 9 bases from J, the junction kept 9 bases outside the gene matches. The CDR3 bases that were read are TGTGCCAGCAGCGAAACTAGCGGGGGTAGGGGTGAG. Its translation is CASSETSGGRGE. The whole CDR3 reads CASSETSGGRGEQFF.

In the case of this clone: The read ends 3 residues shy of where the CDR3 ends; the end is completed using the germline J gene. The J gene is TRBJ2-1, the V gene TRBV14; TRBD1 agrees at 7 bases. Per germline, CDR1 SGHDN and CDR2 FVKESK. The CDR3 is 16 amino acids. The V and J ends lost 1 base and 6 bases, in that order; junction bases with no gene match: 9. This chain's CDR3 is CASSQAPGQLGNEQFF. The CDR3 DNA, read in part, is TGTGCCAGCAGCCAAGCTCCGGGACAGTTGGGCAATGAG. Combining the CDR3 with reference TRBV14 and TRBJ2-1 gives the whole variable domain EAGVTQFPSHSVIEKGQTVTLRCDPISGHDNLYWYRRVMGKEIKFLLHFVKESKQDESGMPNNRFLAERTGGTYSTLKVQPAELEDSGVYFCASSQAPGQLGNEQFFGPGTRLTVL.

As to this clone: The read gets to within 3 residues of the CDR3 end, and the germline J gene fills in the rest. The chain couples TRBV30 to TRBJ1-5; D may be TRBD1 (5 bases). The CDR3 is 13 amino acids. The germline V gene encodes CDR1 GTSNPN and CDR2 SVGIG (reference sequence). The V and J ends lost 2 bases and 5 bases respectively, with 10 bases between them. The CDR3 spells CAWSWGGDQPQHF. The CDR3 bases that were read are TGTGCCTGGAGTTGGGGGGGGGATCAGCCC.

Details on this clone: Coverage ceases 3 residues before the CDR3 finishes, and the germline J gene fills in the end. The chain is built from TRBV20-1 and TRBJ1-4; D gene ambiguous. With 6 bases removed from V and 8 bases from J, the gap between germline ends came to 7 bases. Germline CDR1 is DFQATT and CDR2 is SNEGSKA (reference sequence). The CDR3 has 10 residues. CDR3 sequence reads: CSAEGEKLFF. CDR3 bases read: TGCAGTGCCGAAGGCGAAAAA.

The sequenced CDR3 bases are TGTGCCAGCAGTGACGCCAGGGCGGCAAATTCACCC. It translates to CASSDARAANSP. The CDR3 as a whole reads CASSDARAANSPLHF. The chain couples TRBV2 to TRBJ1-6; perhaps TRBD1 as D (5 bases). The read gets to within 3 residues of the CDR3 end, and the germline J gene fills in the rest. Looked up from germline, CDR1 is SNHLY and CDR2 is FYNNEI. The CDR3 is 15 amino acids. Trimming stripped 3 bases from V and 7 bases from J, with 13 bases between.

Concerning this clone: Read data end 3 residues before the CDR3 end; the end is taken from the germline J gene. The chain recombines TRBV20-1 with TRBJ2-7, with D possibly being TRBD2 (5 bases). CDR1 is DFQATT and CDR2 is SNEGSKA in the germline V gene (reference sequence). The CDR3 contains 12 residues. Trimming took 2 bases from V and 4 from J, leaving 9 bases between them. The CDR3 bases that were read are TGCAGTGCTAGAACTCTAGCATACGAG. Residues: CSARTLAYE. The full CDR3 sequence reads CSARTLAYEQYF.

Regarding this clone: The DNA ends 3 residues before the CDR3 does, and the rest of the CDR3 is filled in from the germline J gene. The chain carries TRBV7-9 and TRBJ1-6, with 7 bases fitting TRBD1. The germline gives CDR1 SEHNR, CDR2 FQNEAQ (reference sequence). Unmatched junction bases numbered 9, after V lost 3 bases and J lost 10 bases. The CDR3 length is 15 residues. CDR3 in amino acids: CASSFSTGSESPLHF. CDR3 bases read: TGTGCCAGCAGCTTTTCGACAGGGAGCGAATCACCC.

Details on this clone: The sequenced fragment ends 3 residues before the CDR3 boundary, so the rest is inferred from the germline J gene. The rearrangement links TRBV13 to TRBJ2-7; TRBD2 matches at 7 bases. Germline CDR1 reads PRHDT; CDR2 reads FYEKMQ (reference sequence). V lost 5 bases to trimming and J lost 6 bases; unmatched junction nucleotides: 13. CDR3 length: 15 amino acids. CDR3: CASSSGTPLGVEQYF. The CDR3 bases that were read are TGTGCCAGCAGCAGCGGGACTCCCCTGGGGGTCGAG.

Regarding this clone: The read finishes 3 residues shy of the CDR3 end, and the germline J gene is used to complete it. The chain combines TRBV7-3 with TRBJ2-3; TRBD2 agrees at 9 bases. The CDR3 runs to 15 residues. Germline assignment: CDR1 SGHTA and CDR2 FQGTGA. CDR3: CASSFSGGLQETQYF. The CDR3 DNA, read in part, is TGTGCCAGCAGCTTCAGCGGGGGGCTGCAAGAGACG.

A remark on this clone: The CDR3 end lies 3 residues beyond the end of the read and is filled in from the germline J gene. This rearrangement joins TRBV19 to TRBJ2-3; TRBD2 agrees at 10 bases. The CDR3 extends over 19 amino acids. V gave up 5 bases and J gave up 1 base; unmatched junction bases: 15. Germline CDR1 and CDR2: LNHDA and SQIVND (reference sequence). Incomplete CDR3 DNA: TGTGCCAGTAGTTCGTATAGCGGGGGGCCCCCTCTAGGCACAGATACG. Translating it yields CASSSYSGGPPLGTDT. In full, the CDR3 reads CASSSYSGGPPLGTDTQYF.

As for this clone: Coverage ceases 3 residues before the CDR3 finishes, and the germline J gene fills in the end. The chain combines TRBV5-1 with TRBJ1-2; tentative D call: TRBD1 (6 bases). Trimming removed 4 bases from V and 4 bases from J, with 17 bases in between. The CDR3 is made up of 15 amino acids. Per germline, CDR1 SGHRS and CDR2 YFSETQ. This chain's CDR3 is CASSPGGAWGYGYTF. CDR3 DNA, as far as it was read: TGCGCCAGCAGCCCGGGGGGGGCCTGGGGCTATGGC.

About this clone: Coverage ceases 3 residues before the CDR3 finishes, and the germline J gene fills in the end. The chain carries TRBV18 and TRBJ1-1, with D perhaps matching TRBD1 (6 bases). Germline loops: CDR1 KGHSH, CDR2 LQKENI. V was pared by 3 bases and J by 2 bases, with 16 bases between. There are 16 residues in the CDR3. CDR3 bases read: TGTGCCAGCTCACCTCCAGGGGTAGGGGAAAACACTGAA. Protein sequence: CASSPPGVGENTE. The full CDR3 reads CASSPPGVGENTEAFF.

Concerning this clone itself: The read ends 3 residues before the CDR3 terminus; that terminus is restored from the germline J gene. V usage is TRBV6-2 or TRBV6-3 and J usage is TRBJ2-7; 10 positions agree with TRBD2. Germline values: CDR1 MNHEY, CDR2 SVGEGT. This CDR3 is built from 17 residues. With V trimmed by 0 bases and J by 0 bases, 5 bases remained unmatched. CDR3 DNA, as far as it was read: TGTGCCAGCAGTTACTCGATAGCGGGAGGCAACTCCTACGAG. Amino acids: CASSYSIAGGNSYE. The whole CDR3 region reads CASSYSIAGGNSYEQYF.

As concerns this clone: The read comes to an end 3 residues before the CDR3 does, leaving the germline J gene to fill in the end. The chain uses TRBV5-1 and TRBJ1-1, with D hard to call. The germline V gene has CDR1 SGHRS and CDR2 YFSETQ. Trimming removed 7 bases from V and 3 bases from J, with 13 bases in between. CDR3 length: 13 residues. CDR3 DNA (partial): TGCGCCAGCTCCAAAGACTGGGACACTGAA. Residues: CASSKDWDTE. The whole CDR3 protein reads CASSKDWDTEAFF.

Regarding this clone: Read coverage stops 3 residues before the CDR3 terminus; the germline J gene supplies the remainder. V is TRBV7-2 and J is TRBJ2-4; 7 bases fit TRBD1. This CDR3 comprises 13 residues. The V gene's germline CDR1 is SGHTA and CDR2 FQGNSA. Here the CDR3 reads CASSARGNQPQYF. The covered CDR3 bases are TGTGCCAGCAGCGCCAGGGGGAATCAGCCT.

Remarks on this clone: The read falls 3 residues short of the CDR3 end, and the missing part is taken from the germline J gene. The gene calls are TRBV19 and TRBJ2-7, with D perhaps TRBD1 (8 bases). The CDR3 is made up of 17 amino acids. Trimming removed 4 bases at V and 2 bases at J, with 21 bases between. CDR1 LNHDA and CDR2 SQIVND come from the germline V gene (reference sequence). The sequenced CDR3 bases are TGTGCCAGTAGTAACCGACAGGGGACTACTCCAACCTACGAG. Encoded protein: CASSNRQGTTPTYE. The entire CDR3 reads CASSNRQGTTPTYEQYF.